The text below deals with one TCR beta chain. Its specificity is unknown. The input was approximately 500 ng total RNA; TCR beta cDNA was made from it with a constant-region primer. Each TCR beta library was derived from three nested multiplex PCR rounds that employed slightly modified ARM-PCR. Both of the initial two PCR rounds ran for around 9 cycles and employed TRBV1-TRBV30 forward primers alongside a C-beta reverse primer. TCRdb re-called the multiplex PCR reads with MiXCR, one entry per CDR3 protein. The sample includes 85,000 to 100,000 distinct CDR3 sequences, 55% to 75% of them seen just once. V gave up 6 bases and J gave up 8 bases, with 16 bases separating them. This CDR3 is 14 amino acids long. Germline assignment: CDR1 SGHAT and CDR2 FQNNGV. The data are from a study of tumor-infiltrating lymphocytes in primary liver carcinoma. Looking at the study overall: The patient population consisted of men and women between 30 and 69 years of age. General study findings and limits: Compared with blood, tumor repertoires held significantly more in their top 250 clones. Overlap in tumor-adjacent and tumor-blood pairs fell below that of tumor region pairs.

From unsorted bulk tissue weighing about 18-30 mg, DNA and RNA were co-extracted. Treatment-naive at the time, the patients had chronic HBV infection. The specimen sequenced was tumor-adjacent normal liver tissue. The clonotype originates from a middle-aged man with primary liver carcinoma and hepatitis B virus infection. This chain links TRBV11-2 with TRBJ2-2; D uncertain. This CDR3 reads CASSWGYRTGELFF. The DNA for the CDR3 is TGTGCCAGCAGTTGGGGATACCGCACAGGGGAGCTGTTTTTT.